This is a list of T cell receptor beta chains from one sample in a study of spatial heterogeneity in lung cancer. TCRdb reanalysed the 5' RACE reads using MiXCR and keeps one entry per CDR3 protein. The repertoire holds 25,000 to 30,000 distinct CDR3 sequences, with under 6.5% as singletons. The specimen was PBMCs, collected at follow-up. These receptors were obtained from a male donor with early-stage non-small cell lung cancer. Each CDR3 is given with its conserved first and last residue. A D gene is named only where the DNA matches it firmly. Clone size, where shown, is once, few, many, or a class for clones that have expanded.

clone_size	v_call	cdr3_length	j_call	d_call	cdr3_nt	cdr3_aa
many	TRBV27	15	TRBJ1-5	TRBD1	TGTGCCAGCAGTTTAGTGGGACAGGGGACTCAGCCCCAGCATTTT	CASSLVGQGTQPQHF
many	TRBV7-2	12	TRBJ2-3	TRBD1	TGTGCCAGCAGCCCCGGACAGGGCGCGCAGTATTTT	CASSPGQGAQYF
many	TRBV11-3	16	TRBJ2-1	.	TGTGCCAGCAGCTTAGTTCCAGGGACCTCCTACAATGAGCAGTTCTTC	CASSLVPGTSYNEQFF
many	TRBV18	16	TRBJ1-1	.	TGTGCCAGCTCACCACCTCATCCCACTGTACCCACTGAAGCTTTCTTT	CASSPPHPTVPTEAFF
few	TRBV12-5	13	TRBJ1-1	.	TGTGCTAGTGGCTTTCACCGTTACCTTGAAGCTTTCTTT	CASGFHRYLEAFF
many	TRBV7-3	15	TRBJ2-1	TRBD2	TGTGCCAGCAGCCTATTCGGGGGGTCGAACAATGAGCAGTTCTTC	CASSLFGGSNNEQFF
medium-sized	TRBV20-1	23	TRBJ2-1	TRBD2	TGCAGTGCTAGAAGGGAGTTCGGGACTAGCGGGGCCCCACATCAGAGCTCCTACAATGAGCAGTTCTTC	CSARREFGTSGAPHQSSYNEQFF
many	TRBV28	14	TRBJ1-5	.	TGTGCCAGCACCAGGAAACGGAGCAATCAGCCCCAGCATTTT	CASTRKRSNQPQHF
.	TRBV6-5	13	TRBJ2-7	.	TGTGCCAGCGCACTTAAATCCAACCACGAGCAGTACTTC	CASALKSNHEQYF
.	TRBV5-1	14	TRBJ2-7	TRBD2	TGCGCCAGCAGCTCGACCGGGACTAGCTACGAGCAGTACTTC	CASSSTGTSYEQYF
many	TRBV9	16	TRBJ2-3	.	TGTGCCAGCAGCGTAGCGGCGGGCCGAGAGACAGATACGCAGTATTTT	CASSVAAGRETDTQYF
few	TRBV12-3/TRBV12-4	15	TRBJ2-3	.	TGTGCCAGCAGCCCCCGGGGGGCGGGCACAGATACGCAGTATTTT	CASSPRGAGTDTQYF
many	TRBV28	15	TRBJ2-3	.	TGTGCCAGCAGCCAATCGGGGGTAGCAGGAGATACGCAGTATTTT	CASSQSGVAGDTQYF
few	TRBV3-1	16	TRBJ1-1	.	TGTGCCAGCAGCCTATTCTCCGGGCTACAGGACACTGAAGCTTTCTTT	CASSLFSGLQDTEAFF
few	TRBV7-2	15	TRBJ2-5	TRBD1	TGTGCCAGCAGCTCGGACAGGGGAATGTTTGAGACCCAGTACTTC	CASSSDRGMFETQYF
many	TRBV10-3	14	TRBJ2-1	TRBD2	TGTGCCATCAGTGAGTCGCCGGGACTAGCAGAGCAGTTCTTC	CAISESPGLAEQFF
many	TRBV7-9	15	TRBJ2-3	.	TGTGCCAGCAGCCCCGAGAGAGTTCTAACAGATACGCAGTATTTT	CASSPERVLTDTQYF
many	TRBV7-9	16	TRBJ1-3	.	TGTGCCAGCAGCTTCTCGGTCGCGGTCTCTGGAAACACCATATATTTT	CASSFSVAVSGNTIYF
many	TRBV18	15	TRBJ1-3	.	TGTGCCAGCTCACTGGGACGGAACTCTGGAAACACCATATATTTT	CASSLGRNSGNTIYF
many	TRBV6-2/TRBV6-3	14	TRBJ2-3	.	TGTGCCAGCAGTTACACGGGGAGTGCAGATACGCAGTATTTT	CASSYTGSADTQYF
many	TRBV25-1	15	TRBJ2-7	.	TGTGCCAGCAGTCCCGGACTCATTGGGAATTACGAGCAGTACTTC	CASSPGLIGNYEQYF
many	TRBV27	14	TRBJ2-3	.	TGTGCCAGCAGTTTTAGACCTAGGGCAGATACGCAGTATTTT	CASSFRPRADTQYF
many	TRBV6-5	15	TRBJ2-1	TRBD1	TGTGCCAGCAGTACCGGGACAGGGGCGGACAATGAGCAGTTCTTC	CASSTGTGADNEQFF
many	TRBV12-3/TRBV12-4	14	TRBJ2-2	.	TGTGCCAGCAGTCCCACAGGGAACACCGGGGAGCTGTTTTTT	CASSPTGNTGELFF
many	TRBV19	15	TRBJ2-3	TRBD2	TGTGCCAGTAGAGGAGGTGCGGGGGAGCGAGATACGCAGTATTTT	CASRGGAGERDTQYF
.	TRBV20-1	15	TRBJ2-3	TRBD1	TGCAGTGCTAGAGGGACAGGGGGGATCACAGATACGCAGTATTTT	CSARGTGGITDTQYF
many	TRBV20-1	15	TRBJ1-6	.	TGCAGTGCTAGACTTTACGGGACCTACGATTCACCCCTCCACTTT	CSARLYGTYDSPLHF
.	TRBV10-3	13	TRBJ2-7	TRBD1	TGTGCCATCAGTGGGACAGGGGGCGGCGAGCAGTACTTC	CAISGTGGGEQYF
few	TRBV2	15	TRBJ1-6	TRBD1	TGTGCCAGCAGTGAGGGACAGGGATATAATTCACCCCTCCACTTT	CASSEGQGYNSPLHF
many	TRBV2	13	TRBJ2-7	TRBD2	TGTGCCAGCAGGGTCGCGGGGGGCGGCGAGCAGTACTTC	CASRVAGGGEQYF
many	TRBV30	13	TRBJ1-5	TRBD1	TGTGCCTGGAGTGGGACAGGGGACCAGCCCCAGCATTTT	CAWSGTGDQPQHF
many	TRBV20-1	12	TRBJ1-1	TRBD1	TGCAGTGCCCCGACAGGGAGCACTGAAGCTTTCTTT	CSAPTGSTEAFF
few	TRBV19	15	TRBJ2-3	.	TGTGCCAGTAGCATCGACACCGTCCTCACAGATACGCAGTATTTT	CASSIDTVLTDTQYF
many	TRBV7-8	17	TRBJ2-1	TRBD1	TGTGCCAGCAGCTCCATAGGTGGGACAGGTACCTACAATGAGCAGTTCTTC	CASSSIGGTGTYNEQFF
few	TRBV12-3/TRBV12-4	13	TRBJ2-3	.	TGTGCCAGCAGACCAACAGGGACAGATACGCAGTATTTT	CASRPTGTDTQYF
few	TRBV29-1	14	TRBJ2-1	TRBD2	TGCAGCGTTGCCAGGACTAGCGGGTACAATGAGCAGTTCTTC	CSVARTSGYNEQFF
.	TRBV7-8	15	TRBJ2-3	.	TGTGCCAGCAGCTTAGCGGGGGCTGCCATTGATACGCAGTATTTT	CASSLAGAAIDTQYF
many	TRBV6-2/TRBV6-3	14	TRBJ2-7	TRBD2	TGTGCCAGCAGCCGACTAGCGGGCCTCTACGAGCAGTACTTC	CASSRLAGLYEQYF
many	TRBV10-3	19	TRBJ2-6	TRBD1	TGTGCCATCAGTTGGGATCCGGGACAGGGTATGGCTGGGGCCAACGTCCTGACTTTC	CAISWDPGQGMAGANVLTF
many	TRBV10-3	13	TRBJ1-5	.	TGTGCCATCAGTGAGCGCCCTAATCAGCCCCAGCATTTT	CAISERPNQPQHF
many	TRBV7-2	15	TRBJ1-5	.	TGTGCCAGCAGCTTAGAACAGGGATTGAATCAGCCCCAGCATTTT	CASSLEQGLNQPQHF